The subject of this entry is one T cell receptor (beta chain). The data are from a study of blood T cell repertoires in COVID-19. Study-level background: PBMCs, B-cell-depleted T cells, or T cells provided the cDNA or gDNA that made up the material.

Original analysis: Estimated nucleated cell counts came from reference gene primer amplification. The data were produced by immunoSEQ multiplex PCR, yet TCRdb's version contains in-frame clones alone and is incomplete. V, J and clone size derive from that table, while D and trimming were established from the DNA sequence. Here the sample spans around 320,000 clones, 85% being singletons. V was pared by 3 bases and J by 9 bases, with 5 bases of the junction left unmatched. The CDR3 loop spans 13 amino acids. CDR1 and CDR2 (germline): SGHTA, FQGTGA. Sequencing was carried out using peripheral blood. V is TRBV7-3 and J is TRBJ2-1; TRBD2 aligns across 7 bases. The clonotype was recovered from a human donor in a cohort sampled during active COVID-19. The CDR3 sequence is CASSLKREGEQFF. CDR3 DNA sequence: TGTGCCAGCAGCTTGAAGAGGGAGGGTGAGCAGTTCTTC.